This T cell receptor (beta chain) was retrieved from a study of blood T cell repertoires in COVID-19. Study information: Sample material is recorded as cDNA or gDNA derived from T cells, B-cell-depleted T cells, or PBMCs.

The authors' processing: The authors estimated nucleated cell counts from reference gene primer amplification. Assay: immunoSEQ multiplex PCR; the TCRdb copy retains only in-frame clones and omits some. D and trimming were read from the DNA, whereas the V and J calls and clone size are those reported in that table. Of about 71,000 clones detected, 75% to 95% appear once; the ten largest clones hold 0.75% to 0.8%. CDR1 is SGHAT and CDR2 is FQNNGV in the germline V gene. V was clipped by 3 bases and J by 5 bases, with 15 bases between them. The CDR3 contains 15 residues. This receptor was identified in a woman aged 80 or over with acute or convalescent COVID-19. The chain combines TRBV11-2 with TRBJ2-3; a weak D match, TRBD2 (7 bases). The sample consisted of peripheral blood. The CDR3 nucleotides are TGTGCCAGCAGCTTTGGGGGGGGGCGGCAAGATACGCAGTATTTT. Its translation: CASSFGGGRQDTQYF.